This T cell receptor (beta chain) was recorded in a study of cytomegalovirus exposure and HLA in healthy donors. Overall study results and limits: A few CMV-associated chains were confirmed in vitro to be specific for CMV antigens. Some TCR beta chains (around 180 of them) were listed as cytomegalovirus-associated. According to reports, the classifier identified cytomegalovirus status with high specificity and sensitivity. Rare TCR sequences predominated, though certain public TCRs were found in many donors.

Clones were read by immunoSEQ multiplex PCR, and TCRdb kept only the in-frame ones, dropping some. In the table there are about 150,000 clones, approximately 90% of which are singletons. There are 15 residues in the CDR3. Germline CDR1 MNHEY, CDR2 SVGAGI. The V gene lost 5 bases and the J gene lost 1 base, with 12 bases spanning the gap. About this clone itself: Its antigen is still unknown.

This TCR derives from a man aged 18 to 29 in good health and CMV-seronegative. The sequencing input was PBMCs. V and J are TRBV6-5 and TRBJ1-5; unclear D gene. The CDR3 loop reads CASSAAQTSNQPQHF. CDR3 nucleotides: TGTGCCAGCAGTGCCGCACAGACAAGCAATCAGCCCCAGCATTTT.